These 9 T cell receptor beta chains originate from one sample sequenced in a study of cytomegalovirus exposure and HLA in healthy donors. Primers: 60 Vbeta forward and 13 Jbeta reverse. Some clones are missing from TCRdb's copy, which holds only in-frame ones; the method was immunoSEQ multiplex PCR. The sample carries about 170,000 clones, 75% to 80% recorded once. Sequences were obtained from PBMCs. The source of these receptors is a woman between 45 and 65 years old in good health and CMV-seropositive.

This chain uses TRBV4-3 with TRBJ1-5, with D unclear. V shed 0 bases and J shed 4 bases, with 10 bases lying between them. The CDR3 runs to 15 residues. Germline CDR1 LGHNA, CDR2 YSLEER. The CDR3 loop is CASSQDHRGNQPQHF. In DNA form, the CDR3 reads TGCGCCAGCAGCCAAGATCATAGAGGTAATCAGCCCCAGCATTTT.

The chain couples TRBV7-9 to TRBJ2-7; a weak D match, TRBD2 (6 bases). The V gene lost 8 bases and the J gene lost 0 bases, with 14 bases spanning the gap. Germline V CDR1 and CDR2: SEHNR, FQNEAQ (reference sequence). CDR3 length equals 14 residues. The CDR3 nucleotides are TGTGCCAGCGGCGGGACCGCTAGCTCCTACGAGCAGTACTTC. Protein: CASGGTASSYEQYF.

This chain uses TRBV2 with TRBJ1-2; no clear D gene. This CDR3 region has 14 residues. CDR1 and CDR2 from the germline V gene are SNHLY and FYNNEI. The V and J ends lost 6 bases and 4 bases respectively, with 15 bases between them. DNA for the CDR3: TGTGCCAGCAGGAAGGAACGGGGTTCCTATGGCTACACCTTC. This codes for CASRKERGSYGYTF. Drawing the rest from reference TRBV2 and TRBJ1-2, the complete variable domain is EPEVTQTPSHQVTQMGQEVILRCVPISNHLYFYWYRQILGQKVEFLVSFYNNEISEKSEIFDDQFSVERPDGSNFTLKIRSTKLEDSAMYFCASRKERGSYGYTFGSGTRLTVV.

The chain links TRBV19 to TRBJ2-5, with a possible D match to TRBD1 (6 bases). Per the germline V gene, CDR1 is LNHDA and CDR2 is SQIVND (reference sequence). The CDR3 consists of 14 residues. V was cut by 1 base and J by 4 bases, with 10 bases left in between. The CDR3 protein is CASSIGGTPETQYF. Written as DNA, the CDR3 is TGTGCCAGTAGTATAGGGGGGACACCAGAGACCCAGTACTTC.

V gene TRBV19 combines with J gene TRBJ2-1, with TRBD2 matching over 8 bases. This CDR3 has 18 residues. The V gene's germline CDR1 is LNHDA and CDR2 SQIVND (reference sequence). J was trimmed by 2 bases and V by 5 bases; bases with no gene match: 14. CDR3 DNA: TGTGCCAGTAGTTTGGGCCAGCTGATTAGCGGGACCTACAATGAGCAGTTCTTC. Translated: CASSLGQLISGTYNEQFF.

This clone has a handful of counts. The chain recombines TRBV27 with TRBJ2-2; 7 bases fit TRBD1. CDR3 length: 14 residues. The germline CDR1 and CDR2 sequences are MNHEY and SMNVEV (reference sequence). V lost 6 bases, J lost 0 bases, and 1 base stayed unmatched. The CDR3 spells CASRQGTNTGELFF. The CDR3 DNA reads as TGTGCCAGCAGACAGGGGACGAACACCGGGGAGCTGTTTTTT.

The chain couples TRBV4-2 to TRBJ2-3; no clear D gene. V was trimmed by 1 base and J by 2 bases, leaving 7 bases between them. There are 14 residues in the CDR3. Germline CDR1 LGHNA, CDR2 YNFKEQ. The CDR3 nucleotides read TGTGCCAGCAGCCAAGGAGAATTCACAGATACGCAGTATTTT. As protein: CASSQGEFTDTQYF.

CDR3 nucleotide sequence: TGTGCCAGCACTCGAGCGCCAACCGGGGAGCTGTTTTTT. It specifies CASTRAPTGELFF. This sequence joins TRBV2 and TRBJ2-2; D unresolved. Germline values: CDR1 SNHLY, CDR2 FYNNEI. The length of the CDR3 is 13 residues. V lost 7 bases, J lost 5 bases, and 11 bases lay in between.

CDR3 sequence reads: CASSSPGAGNTEAFF. The DNA of the CDR3 is TGTGCCAGCAGCTCGCCTGGTGCGGGTAACACTGAAGCTTTCTTT. This chain links TRBV5-4 with TRBJ1-1; D is unclear. There are 15 residues in the CDR3. Germline V gene data show CDR1 as SGHNT and CDR2 as YYREEE (reference sequence). V was pared by 3 bases and J by 2 bases, with 14 bases between.